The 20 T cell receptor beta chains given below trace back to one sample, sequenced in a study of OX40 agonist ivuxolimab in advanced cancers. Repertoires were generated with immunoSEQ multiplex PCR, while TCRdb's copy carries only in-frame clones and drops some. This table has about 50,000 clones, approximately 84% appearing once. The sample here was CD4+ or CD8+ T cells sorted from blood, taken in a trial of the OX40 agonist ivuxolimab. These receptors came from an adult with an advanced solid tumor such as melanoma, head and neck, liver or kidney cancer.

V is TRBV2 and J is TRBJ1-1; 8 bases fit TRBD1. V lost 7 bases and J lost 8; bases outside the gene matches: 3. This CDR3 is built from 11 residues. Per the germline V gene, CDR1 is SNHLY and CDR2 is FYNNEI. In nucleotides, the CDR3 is TGTGCCAGCACCAGGGACAGGGAAGCTTTCTTT. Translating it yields CASTRDREAFF.

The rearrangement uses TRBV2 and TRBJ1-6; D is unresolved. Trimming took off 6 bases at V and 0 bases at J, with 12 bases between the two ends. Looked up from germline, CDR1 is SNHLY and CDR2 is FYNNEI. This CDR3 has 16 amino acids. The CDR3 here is CASRDLRSSYNSPLHF. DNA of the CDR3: TGTGCCAGCAGGGACCTTCGGAGCTCCTATAATTCACCCCTCCACTTT.

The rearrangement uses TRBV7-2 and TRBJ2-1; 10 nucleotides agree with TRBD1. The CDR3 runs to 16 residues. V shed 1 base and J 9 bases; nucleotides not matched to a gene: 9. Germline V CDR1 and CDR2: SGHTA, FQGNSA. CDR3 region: CASSLVGTGARGEQFF. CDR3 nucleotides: TGTGCCAGCAGCTTAGTCGGGACAGGGGCCAGGGGTGAGCAGTTCTTC. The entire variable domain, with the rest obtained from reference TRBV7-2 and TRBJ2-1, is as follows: GAGVSQSPSNKVTEKGKDVELRCDPISGHTALYWYRQSLGQGLEFLIYFQGNSAPDKSGLPSDRFSAERTGGSVSTLTIQRTQQEDSAVYLCASSLVGTGARGEQFFGPGTRLTVL.

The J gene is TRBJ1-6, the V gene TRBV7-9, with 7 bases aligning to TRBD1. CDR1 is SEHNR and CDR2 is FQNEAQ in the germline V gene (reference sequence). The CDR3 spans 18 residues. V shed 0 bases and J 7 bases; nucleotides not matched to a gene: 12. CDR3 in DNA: TGTGCCAGCAGCTTAGCTCCGGGACAGCTGACAATGAATTCACCCCTCCACTTT. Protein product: CASSLAPGQLTMNSPLHF.

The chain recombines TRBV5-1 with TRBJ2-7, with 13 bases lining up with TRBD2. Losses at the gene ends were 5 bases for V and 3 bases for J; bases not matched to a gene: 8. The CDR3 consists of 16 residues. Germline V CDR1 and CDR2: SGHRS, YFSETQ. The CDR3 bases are TGCGCCAGCAGGCGAGCCGGGACTAGCGGGGTCTACGAGCAGTACTTC. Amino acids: CASRRAGTSGVYEQYF. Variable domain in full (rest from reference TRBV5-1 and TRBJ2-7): KAGVTQTPRYLIKTRGQQVTLSCSPISGHRSVSWYQQTPGQGLQFLFEYFSETQRNKGNFPGRFSGRQFSNSRSEMNVSTLELGDSALYLCASRRAGTSGVYEQYFGPGTRLTVT.

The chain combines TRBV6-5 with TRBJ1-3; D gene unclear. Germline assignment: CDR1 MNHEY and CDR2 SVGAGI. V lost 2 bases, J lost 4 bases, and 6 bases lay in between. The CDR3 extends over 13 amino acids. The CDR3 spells CASSYVEGNTIYF. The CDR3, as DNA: TGTGCCAGCAGTTACGTGGAAGGAAACACCATATATTTT.

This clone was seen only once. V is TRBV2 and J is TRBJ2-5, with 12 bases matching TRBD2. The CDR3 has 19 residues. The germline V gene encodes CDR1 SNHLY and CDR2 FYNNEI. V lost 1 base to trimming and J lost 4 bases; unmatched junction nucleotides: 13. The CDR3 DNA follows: TGTGCCAGCAGTGAAGTTAGGTCTAGCGGGGGGGCCTTGGGAGAGACCCAGTACTTC. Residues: CASSEVRSSGGALGETQYF.

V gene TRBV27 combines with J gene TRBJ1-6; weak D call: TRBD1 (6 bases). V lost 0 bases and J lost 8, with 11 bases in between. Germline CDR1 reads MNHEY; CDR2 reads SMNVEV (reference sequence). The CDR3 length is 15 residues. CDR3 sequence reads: CASSLSITGHSPLHF. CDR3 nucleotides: TGTGCCAGCAGTTTATCGATAACAGGGCATTCACCCCTCCACTTT.

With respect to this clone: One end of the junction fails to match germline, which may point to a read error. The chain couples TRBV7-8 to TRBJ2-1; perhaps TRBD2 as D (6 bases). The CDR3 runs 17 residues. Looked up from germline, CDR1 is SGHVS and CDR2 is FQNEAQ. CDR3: CASSLANRRGSHNEQFF. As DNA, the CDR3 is TGTGCCAGCAGCTTAGCGAATCGGAGGGGCTCCCACAATGAGCAGTTCTTC.

The chain's CDR3 is CASSPLRGDNSPLHF. CDR3 bases: TGTGCCAGCAGTCCACTCCGGGGAGATAATTCACCCCTCCACTTT. The chain links TRBV27 to TRBJ1-6; D gene ambiguous. CDR1 and CDR2 from the germline V gene are MNHEY and SMNVEV (reference sequence). This CDR3 is 15 amino acids long. V shed 5 bases and J shed 5 bases, with 13 bases lying between them.

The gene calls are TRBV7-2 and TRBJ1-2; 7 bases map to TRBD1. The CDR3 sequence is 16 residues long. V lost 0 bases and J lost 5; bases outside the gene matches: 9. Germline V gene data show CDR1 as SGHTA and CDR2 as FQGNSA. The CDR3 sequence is CASSLAGQYPPYGYTF. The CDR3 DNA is TGTGCCAGCAGCTTAGCGGGACAGTATCCCCCTTATGGCTACACCTTC.

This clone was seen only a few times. The CDR3 coding sequence is TGCGCCAGCAGCTTAAGGGACCCCGGGAGAGAGACCCAGTACTTC. It specifies CASSLRDPGRETQYF. The chain is built from TRBV5-1 and TRBJ2-5; possibly TRBD2 for D (6 bases). CDR1 and CDR2 (germline): SGHRS, YFSETQ. Trimming cost V 2 bases and J 4 bases, with 15 bases left between them. The CDR3 is 15 residues long.

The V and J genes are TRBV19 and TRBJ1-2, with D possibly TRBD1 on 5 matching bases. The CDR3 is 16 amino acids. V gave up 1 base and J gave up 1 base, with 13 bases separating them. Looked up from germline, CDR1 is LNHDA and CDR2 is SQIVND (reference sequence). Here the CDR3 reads CASSIGTTGSNYGYTF. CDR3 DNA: TGTGCCAGTAGTATAGGGACCACAGGAAGTAACTATGGCTACACCTTC.

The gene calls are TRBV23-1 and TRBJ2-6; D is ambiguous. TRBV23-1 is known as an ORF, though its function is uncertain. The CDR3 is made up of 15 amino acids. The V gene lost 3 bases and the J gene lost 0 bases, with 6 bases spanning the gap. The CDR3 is CASSHRCSGANVLTF. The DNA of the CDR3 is TGCGCCAGCAGTCATCGTTGCTCTGGGGCCAACGTCCTGACTTTC.

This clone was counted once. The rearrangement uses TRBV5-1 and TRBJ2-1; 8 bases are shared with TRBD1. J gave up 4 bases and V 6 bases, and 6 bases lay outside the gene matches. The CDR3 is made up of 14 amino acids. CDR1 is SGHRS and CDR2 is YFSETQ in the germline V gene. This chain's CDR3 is CASNPGQEYNEQFF. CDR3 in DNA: TGCGCCAGCAATCCGGGACAGGAGTACAATGAGCAGTTCTTC.

Here the CDR3 DNA reads TGTGCCAGCAGCAACTCCGGGACAAGCTACGAGCAGTACTTC. Translated: CASSNSGTSYEQYF. The chain links TRBV13 to TRBJ2-7; D perhaps matches TRBD1 (6 bases). V was pared by 5 bases and J by 3 bases, with 14 bases between. Germline-derived CDR1 and CDR2 are PRHDT and FYEKMQ (reference sequence). The CDR3 is 14 residues long.

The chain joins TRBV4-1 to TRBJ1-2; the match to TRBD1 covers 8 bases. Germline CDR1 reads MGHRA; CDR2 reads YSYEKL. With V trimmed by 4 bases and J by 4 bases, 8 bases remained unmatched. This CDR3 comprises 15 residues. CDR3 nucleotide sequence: TGCGCCAGCAGCCCACCGGGACAGGAGATCTATGGCTACACCTTC. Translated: CASSPPGQEIYGYTF.

CDR3 DNA sequence: TGTGCCAGCAGTATCGGCAGGGGCTCAACAACAGATACGCAGTATTTT. Residues: CASSIGRGSTTDTQYF. This chain uses TRBV9 with TRBJ2-3; D perhaps matches TRBD1 (6 bases). The CDR3 runs to 16 residues. Trimming took 5 bases from V and 3 from J, leaving 19 bases between them. Germline loops: CDR1 SGDLS, CDR2 YYNGEE.

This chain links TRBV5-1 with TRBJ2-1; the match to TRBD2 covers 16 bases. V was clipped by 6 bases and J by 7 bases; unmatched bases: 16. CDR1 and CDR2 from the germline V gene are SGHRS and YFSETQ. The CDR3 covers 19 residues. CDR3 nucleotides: TGCGCCAGCAACCCGGGACTAGCGGGGGGGCGACTAAACGATAATGAGCAGTTCTTC. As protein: CASNPGLAGGRLNDNEQFF.

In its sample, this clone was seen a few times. The CDR3 protein is CASSHDMFGEKLFF. CDR3 coding DNA: TGTGCCAGCAGTCACGACATGTTCGGGGAAAAACTGTTTTTT. The chain employs TRBV6-6 and TRBJ1-4; D not resolved. This CDR3 spans 14 amino acids. Trimming shortened V by 5 bases and J by 8 bases, and 15 bases separated the two germline ends. Germline V lookup: CDR1 MNHNY, CDR2 SVGAGI (reference sequence).